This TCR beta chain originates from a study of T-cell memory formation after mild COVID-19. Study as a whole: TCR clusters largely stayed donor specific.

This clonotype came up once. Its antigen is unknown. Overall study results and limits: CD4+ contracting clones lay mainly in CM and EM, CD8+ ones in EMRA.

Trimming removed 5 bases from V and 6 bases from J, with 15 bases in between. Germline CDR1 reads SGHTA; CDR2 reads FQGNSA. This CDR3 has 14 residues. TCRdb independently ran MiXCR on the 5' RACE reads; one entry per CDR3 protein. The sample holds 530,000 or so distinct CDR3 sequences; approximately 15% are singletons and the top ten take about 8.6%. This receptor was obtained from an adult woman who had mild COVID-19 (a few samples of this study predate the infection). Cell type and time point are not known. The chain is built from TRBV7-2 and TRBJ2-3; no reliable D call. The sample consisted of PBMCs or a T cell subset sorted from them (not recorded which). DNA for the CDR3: TGTGCCAGCAGCCAACGGTTCTCCGCGGATACGCAGTATTTT. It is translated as CASSQRFSADTQYF.